These 30 T cell receptor beta chains share one sample of origin, sequenced in a study of metastatic and nonmetastatic thyroid tumors. No patient had received any treatment before thyroid surgery. TCRdb recomputed clones from the PCR reads via MiXCR. The sample includes 30,000 to 35,000 clones, about a fifth seen only once; the top ten take approximately 3%. The sequenced sample consisted of tumor tissue. The receptors shown here come from a male donor with papillary thyroid cancer or a benign thyroid nodule (not recorded which). Some clones in this sample may be carry-over from other donors' samples.

This clone occurred a few times. The rearrangement joins TRBV6-1 to TRBJ2-1; D ambiguous. This CDR3 comprises 14 residues. Germline V gene sequence: CDR1 MNHNS, CDR2 SASEGT. Deletions cut 6 bases from V and 6 bases from J, with 15 bases between. The CDR3 protein is CASSLMAELNEQFF. The CDR3 DNA reads as TGTGCCAGCAGCCTAATGGCGGAGCTCAATGAGCAGTTCTTC.

This clone was seen repeatedly, ten times or more. The chain links TRBV27 to TRBJ1-2; 8 bases match TRBD1. Trimming at V came to 7 bases and at J to 4 bases, leaving 14 bases not matched to a gene. The germline gives CDR1 MNHEY, CDR2 SMNVEV (reference sequence). This CDR3 comprises 16 residues. In DNA form, the CDR3 reads TGTGCCAGCAAGGGCCCCAGGGGGCGCGGTCCCTATGGCTACACCTTC. Translating it yields CASKGPRGRGPYGYTF.

V is TRBV5-1 and J is TRBJ1-2; D not resolved. Deletions cut 0 bases from V and 1 base from J, with 13 bases between. This CDR3 is built from 16 residues. Germline V gives CDR1 SGHRS, CDR2 YFSETQ. The CDR3 sequence is CASSLAFGVFNYGYTF. The CDR3 DNA follows: TGCGCCAGCAGCTTGGCCTTTGGGGTCTTTAACTATGGCTACACCTTC.

This clone was found many times. The V gene is TRBV4-2, the J gene TRBJ2-1; the match to TRBD2 covers 14 bases. Trimming cost V 4 bases and J 7 bases; bases outside gene matches: 15. Germline V lookup: CDR1 LGHNA, CDR2 YNFKEQ. The CDR3 covers 19 residues. CDR3 coding DNA: TGTGCCAGCAGCCCCCGGCCGGGACTAGCGGGAGTAGGTGGGAATGAGCAGTTCTTC. Its protein product is CASSPRPGLAGVGGNEQFF.

As concerns this clone: The junction differs from germline at one of its ends, possibly a read error. The chain employs TRBV7-2 and TRBJ1-3; D remains unclear. This CDR3 is 12 amino acids long. The germline CDR1 and CDR2 sequences are SGHTA and FQGNSA. The CDR3 DNA follows: TGTGCCAGCAGCTCTCCTGGAGACACCATATATTTT. It codes for CASSSPGDTIYF.

This clone has at least ten counts. This chain uses TRBV5-1 with TRBJ2-3; TRBD1 matches at 12 bases. The V segment lost 4 bases and the J segment 4 bases; nucleotides outside the gene matches: 4. The CDR3 spans 15 residues. The germline gives CDR1 SGHRS, CDR2 YFSETQ. The CDR3 is CASSGTGGASDTQYF. The CDR3 DNA follows: TGCGCCAGCAGCGGGACAGGGGGCGCTTCAGATACGCAGTATTTT.

This clone has at least ten counts. Distinct nucleotide sequences in the sample also encode this CDR3. V and J are TRBV7-2 and TRBJ2-5, with 13 nucleotides matching TRBD2. The CDR3 consists of 16 residues. V lost 5 bases to trimming and J lost 5 bases; unmatched junction nucleotides: 8. Germline V lookup: CDR1 SGHTA, CDR2 FQGNSA. The CDR3 here is CASSPTSGRARETQYF. DNA of the CDR3: TGTGCCAGCAGCCCCACTAGCGGGAGGGCCCGGGAGACCCAGTACTTC.

As concerns this clone: An end of the junction differs from the germline gene, which may be a read error. The gene calls are TRBV20-1 and TRBJ1-2; D ambiguous. Germline CDR1 DFQATT, CDR2 SNEGSKA (reference sequence). The CDR3 is 17 amino acids. The CDR3 sequence: CSARDYVRPGVDYCYTF. The CDR3 DNA follows: TGCAGTGCTAGAGACTACGTGAGGCCAGGCGTTGACTATTGCTACACCTTC.

The gene calls are TRBV27 and TRBJ1-2; 8 bases agree with TRBD1. The CDR3 extends over 13 amino acids. Germline V lookup: CDR1 MNHEY, CDR2 SMNVEV (reference sequence). Losses at the gene ends were 6 bases for V and 4 bases for J; bases not matched to a gene: 4. The CDR3 DNA reads TGTGCCAGCAGGGACAGGGAAAGCTATGGCTACACCTTC. Its protein is CASRDRESYGYTF.

This clone occurred a few times. The CDR3 protein is CASSSQGGNEQFF. The CDR3 DNA reads TGTGCCAGCAGTTCCCAGGGGGGAAATGAGCAGTTCTTC. The chain employs TRBV6-1 and TRBJ2-1; TRBD1 might be the D (7 bases). Germline CDR1 is MNHNS and CDR2 is SASEGT. The CDR3 sequence is 13 residues long. Trimming pared 5 bases from V and 7 bases from J, leaving 12 bases between.

This clone showed up just a few times. V and J are TRBV11-1 and TRBJ2-7; 9 nucleotides align to TRBD2. Looked up from germline, CDR1 is SGHAT and CDR2 is FQDESV (reference sequence). This CDR3 is built from 15 residues. J lost 3 bases, V lost 0 bases, and 3 bases had no gene match. CDR3 nucleotides: TGTGCCAGCAGCTTAGCGCTAGCGGGGAACTACGAGCAGTACTTC. Protein sequence: CASSLALAGNYEQYF.

Concerning this clone itself: Germline and junction disagree at one end, which may indicate a read error. The V and J genes are TRBV5-6 and TRBJ2-7, with D possibly being TRBD2 (5 bases). The CDR3 is made up of 14 amino acids. CDR1 and CDR2 from the germline V gene are SGHDT and YYEEEE. CDR3 DNA: TGTGCCAGCAGCCGGGGTCCTACCTGGTACGAGCAGTGCTTC. It translates to CASSRGPTWYEQCF.

The chain combines TRBV10-1 with TRBJ2-7, with TRBD1 identical over 8 bases. Per the germline V gene, CDR1 is WNHNN and CDR2 is SYGVQD (reference sequence). After removal of 5 bases from V and 3 bases from J, the junction contained 9 bases not matched to a gene. The CDR3 extends over 15 amino acids. The CDR3: CASSLRRTGSYEQYV. CDR3 DNA sequence: TGCGCCAGCAGTCTACGCCGGACAGGGAGCTACGAGCAGTACGTC.

This clone was recorded a few times. A much more abundant neighbour one base away suggests this may be a read error. The chain couples TRBV5-6 to TRBJ2-7, with D hard to call. Germline CDR1 SGHDT, CDR2 YYEEEE. The CDR3 runs to 16 residues. CDR3 sequence reads: CASSLDGRTSLYGQYF. The CDR3 coding sequence is TGTGCCAGCAGCCTGGACGGACGGACCTCCCTCTACGGGCAGTACTTC.

This clone was detected ten times or more. This chain connects TRBV20-1 to TRBJ2-1; 8 bases line up with TRBD1. CDR3 length equals 14 residues. From germline, CDR1 is DFQATT and CDR2 SNEGSKA (reference sequence). V was clipped by 6 bases and J by 7 bases; unmatched bases: 11. The CDR3 DNA follows: TGCAGTGCGCCACGACAGGGGATCCAGAATGAGCAGTTCTTC. It specifies CSAPRQGIQNEQFF.

This clone has only a few counts. An end of the junction differs from the germline gene, which may be a read error. V is TRBV27 and J is TRBJ2-6; no definite D call. Germline CDR1 MNHEY, CDR2 SMNVEV (reference sequence). The CDR3 totals 17 residues. The CDR3 DNA reads TGTGCCACCAGTGGGTCAGGCAGATTCTCTGGGGCCAACGTCCTGACTTTC. Amino acids: CATSGSGRFSGANVLTF. The entire variable domain, with the rest obtained from reference TRBV27 and TRBJ2-6, is as follows: EAQVTQNPRYLITVTGKKLTVTCSQNMNHEYMSWYRQDPGLGLRQIYYSMNVEVTDKGDVPEGYKVSRKEKRNFPLILESPSPNQTSLYFCATSGSGRFSGANVLTFGAGSRLTVL.

This clone was seen repeatedly, ten times or more. The chain has TRBV11-1 and TRBJ2-1, with 12 bases lining up with TRBD2. V shed 7 bases, J shed 4 bases, and the junction held 14 bases outside the gene matches. This CDR3 has 18 residues. Germline CDR1 SGHAT, CDR2 FQDESV (reference sequence). CDR3 amino acids: CASTRWLAGGRRYNEQFF. The CDR3, as DNA: TGTGCCAGCACCAGGTGGCTAGCGGGAGGGCGAAGGTACAATGAGCAGTTCTTC. Based on the CDR3 plus reference TRBV11-1 and TRBJ2-1, the full variable domain is EAEVAQSPRYKITEKSQAVAFWCDPISGHATLYWYRQILGQGPELLVQFQDESVVDDSQLPKDRFSAERLKGVDSTLKIQPAELGDSAMYLCASTRWLAGGRRYNEQFFGPGTRLTVL.

V usage is TRBV20-1 and J usage is TRBJ2-7, with 11 bases matching TRBD1. This CDR3 is built from 14 residues. Germline CDR1 and CDR2: DFQATT and SNEGSKA (reference sequence). The junction had 8 bases not matched to a gene; V was cut back by 3 bases and J by 7 bases. The CDR3 loop reads CSASADRGLGEQYF. The CDR3 DNA reads as TGCAGTGCTAGTGCGGACAGGGGGCTTGGGGAGCAGTACTTC.

This clone was found a few times. The CDR3, as DNA: TGCGCCAGCAGCTGTGGGGCAGGCCCCTATGGCTACACCTTC. Amino acid sequence: CASSCGAGPYGYTF. The rearrangement joins TRBV5-1 to TRBJ1-2, with D perhaps matching TRBD1 (5 bases). V gave up 3 bases and J gave up 4 bases, with 13 bases separating them. The CDR3 contains 14 residues. The germline CDR1 and CDR2 sequences are SGHRS and YFSETQ. The full variable domain, with the rest looked up from reference TRBV5-1 and TRBJ1-2, is KAGVTQTPRYLIKTRGQQVTLSCSPISGHRSVSWYQQTPGQGLQFLFEYFSETQRNKGNFPGRFSGRQFSNSRSEMNVSTLELGDSALYLCASSCGAGPYGYTFGSGTRLTVV.

This clone occurred many times. This chain uses TRBV5-1 with TRBJ1-6, with D maybe TRBD1 (5 bases). Trimming took 0 bases from V and 10 from J, leaving 11 bases between them. The CDR3 consists of 14 residues. Germline V CDR1 and CDR2: SGHRS, YFSETQ. In DNA, the CDR3 is TGCGCCAGCAGCTTGGTACGGGGCGACTCACCCCTCCACTTT. Protein product: CASSLVRGDSPLHF.

This clone occurred many times. V usage is TRBV5-1 and J usage is TRBJ1-2; D is unclear. The V end lost 2 bases, the J end lost 1 base, and 12 bases lay between the germline ends. The CDR3 has 15 residues. The germline gives CDR1 SGHRS, CDR2 YFSETQ. Here the CDR3 reads CASSLGSKDNYGYTF. CDR3 sequence (DNA): TGCGCCAGCAGCTTAGGTTCGAAAGATAACTATGGCTACACCTTC.

V gene TRBV11-3 combines with J gene TRBJ2-1; D gene ambiguous. V was cut by 5 bases and J by 10 bases, with 15 bases left in between. Germline CDR1 SGHNT, CDR2 YENEEA. This CDR3 has 13 amino acids. CDR3 protein: CASSPPMGGEQFF. CDR3 DNA: TGTGCCAGCAGCCCACCAATGGGTGGGGAGCAGTTCTTC.

This clone showed up many times. This chain links TRBV20-1 with TRBJ2-5; TRBD1 agrees at 7 bases. CDR3 length: 14 amino acids. Germline CDR1 DFQATT, CDR2 SNEGSKA (reference sequence). V lost 3 bases, J lost 5 bases, and 9 bases stayed unmatched. In DNA, the CDR3 is TGCAGTGCTAGTATTGACAGGGTAACGGAGACCCAGTACTTC. Protein product: CSASIDRVTETQYF.

The chain links TRBV7-9 to TRBJ2-2; D unresolved. Germline V gene data show CDR1 as SEHNR and CDR2 as FQNEAQ (reference sequence). V was trimmed by 4 bases and J by 3 bases, leaving 6 bases between them. CDR3 length equals 13 residues. CDR3 protein: CASSSWYTGELFF. CDR3 in DNA: TGTGCCAGCAGCTCGTGGTACACCGGGGAGCTGTTTTTT.

The chain uses TRBV7-6 and TRBJ1-1; maybe TRBD1 (5 bases). V was cut by 2 bases and J by 1 base, with 11 bases left in between. The CDR3 consists of 15 residues. Germline V gene sequence: CDR1 SGHVS, CDR2 FNYEAQ. CDR3 sequence reads: CASSLRAGSNTEAFF. The CDR3 region has the DNA TGTGCCAGCAGCTTAAGGGCAGGGTCGAACACTGAAGCTTTCTTT.

There are many counts of this clone. This chain joins TRBV11-2 and TRBJ2-7; tentatively, D is TRBD2 (5 bases). The CDR3 is made up of 14 amino acids. Germline CDR1 reads SGHAT; CDR2 reads FQNNGV. Trimming removed 5 bases at V and 1 base at J, with 12 bases between. CDR3: CASSQVLGSYEQYF. The DNA of the CDR3 is TGTGCCAGCAGCCAAGTACTAGGTTCCTACGAGCAGTACTTC.

This clone was found many times. J is TRBJ1-5 and V is TRBV10-3; D possibly corresponds to TRBD1 (5 bases). The CDR3 contains 14 residues. V was shortened by 2 bases and J by 6 bases, with 11 bases between the two germline ends. Germline lookup yields CDR1 ENHRY and CDR2 SYGVKD. The CDR3 region is CAISEGGISQPQHF. The CDR3, as DNA: TGTGCCATCAGTGAGGGGGGGATCAGTCAGCCCCAGCATTTT.

This clone has more than one count but fewer than ten. The rearrangement uses TRBV20-1 and TRBJ1-2, with a tentative D call TRBD1 (5 bases). The CDR3 runs 13 residues. V was shortened by 5 bases and J by 4 bases, with 14 bases between the two germline ends. The germline gives CDR1 DFQATT, CDR2 SNEGSKA (reference sequence). The CDR3 DNA is TGCAGTGCTGAGACAGAAAATTTCTATGGCTACACCTTC. Protein product: CSAETENFYGYTF.

With respect to this clone: A read error may produce the germline difference seen at one junction end. The chain links TRBV7-2 to TRBJ2-5; TRBD2 aligns across 9 bases. The CDR3 length is 15 residues. The germline V gene encodes CDR1 SGHTA and CDR2 FQGNSA. CDR3 residues: CASRPSREGFENQYF. The CDR3, as DNA: TGTGCCAGCAGACCCTCGCGGGAGGGTTTTGAGAACCAGTACTTC.

Here the CDR3 reads CASSRKLAGVVNTGELFF. The CDR3 nucleotides read TGTGCCAGCAGCCGAAAACTAGCGGGAGTAGTAAACACCGGGGAGCTGTTTTTT. This chain uses TRBV5-6 with TRBJ2-2, with 11 bases lining up with TRBD2. This CDR3 contains 18 residues. J was trimmed by 2 bases and V by 4 bases; bases with no gene match: 10. Germline lookup yields CDR1 SGHDT and CDR2 YYEEEE.